The rows below give T cell receptor beta chains drawn from one sample of a study of T cell responses to AZD1222 COVID-19 vaccine. Sequencing used immunoSEQ multiplex PCR; TCRdb keeps in-frame clones, though not all of them. The data contain just over 150,000 clones, 90% to 95% of them singletons. The source was peripheral blood, collected 28 days after the second AZD1222 dose. All receptors come from an adult who received the AZD1222 COVID-19 vaccine. CDR3s include the opening cysteine and the closing phenylalanine or tryptophan. The D gene is left open where the match is weak. Expanded clones are given a class, and other clones once, few, many or no size at all.

TRBD1	TRBV9	NA	TRBJ1-4	15	TGTGCCAGCAGCGTAAAACCCGGGACAGGGGGAAAACTGTTTTTT	CASSVKPGTGGKLFF
TRBD1	TRBV5-1	NA	TRBJ1-5	15	TGCGCCAGCAGCTTGACAGGGGAAAGCAATCAGCCCCAGCATTTT	CASSLTGESNQPQHF
TRBD2	TRBV9	NA	TRBJ2-3	15	TGTGCCAGCAGCGTCTTATTAGCGGGACGGGATACGCAGTATTTT	CASSVLLAGRDTQYF
NA	TRBV7-9	NA	TRBJ2-2	12	TGTGCCAGCAGCTTACATGACGGGGAGCTGTTTTTT	CASSLHDGELFF
NA	TRBV3-1/TRBV3-2	NA	TRBJ1-5	14	TGTGCCAGCAGCCAAGACGCCTTAAATCAGCCCCAGCATTTT	CASSQDALNQPQHF
NA	TRBV7-6	NA	TRBJ1-5	15	TGTGCCAGCAGCTTAGAGGGGATTGCTGGCCAGCCCCAGCATTTT	CASSLEGIAGQPQHF
TRBD1	TRBV27	NA	TRBJ2-2	12	TGTGCCAGCAAACAGGGGGCCAGGGAGCTGTTTTTT	CASKQGARELFF
TRBD1	TRBV7-2	once	TRBJ1-3	16	TGTGCCAGCAGCTACGGACAGGGGGCGCCGGGAAACACCATATATTTT	CASSYGQGAPGNTIYF
TRBD1	TRBV6-6	NA	TRBJ1-6	14	TGTGCCAGCAGTCGGGGACAGCGGGAATCACCCCTCCACTTT	CASSRGQRESPLHF
NA	TRBV15	NA	TRBJ2-7	13	TGTGCCACCAGCAGAGTGCCCTCGGGGGAGCAGTACTTC	CATSRVPSGEQYF
NA	TRBV10-1	NA	TRBJ1-1	12	TGCGCCAGCGGAGGGGCAGAAGTAGAAGCTTTCTTT	CASGGAEVEAFF
NA	TRBV27	NA	TRBJ1-4	13	TGTGCCAGCAGGGAAATGGGGCGGGAAAAACTGTTTTTT	CASREMGREKLFF
TRBD1	TRBV10-3	NA	TRBJ2-5	16	TGTGCCATCAGTGACCCCGGACAGGGGGCACGAGAGACCCAGTACTTC	CAISDPGQGARETQYF
NA	TRBV7-2	NA	TRBJ1-2	15	TGTGCCAGCAGCTTAACCCAAGGGATCGGCTATGGCTACACCTTC	CASSLTQGIGYGYTF
TRBD1	TRBV5-4	NA	TRBJ1-5	15	TGTGCCAGCAGCTTGGTGGACAGGGCGAATCAGCCCCAGCATTTT	CASSLVDRANQPQHF
TRBD1	TRBV5-1	NA	TRBJ1-3	16	TGCGCCAGCAGCTTAAGACAGGGGAGCTCTGGAAACACCATATATTTT	CASSLRQGSSGNTIYF
NA	TRBV27	NA	TRBJ2-7	16	TGTGCCAGCAGTTTATCCGAAGCAGGGATCTCCTACGAGCAGTACTTC	CASSLSEAGISYEQYF
NA	TRBV6-5	NA	TRBJ1-1	15	TGTGCCAGCAGCCACGACACCATTATGAACACTGAAGCTTTCTTT	CASSHDTIMNTEAFF
NA	TRBV15	NA	TRBJ1-1	16	TGTGCCACCAGCAGAGATCGGGAGCAGGTGAACACTGAAGCTTTCTTT	CATSRDREQVNTEAFF
NA	TRBV7-9	NA	TRBJ1-4	16	TGTGCCAGCAGCGGGGGGACCCCCCCTGAATACGAAAAACTGTTTTTT	CASSGGTPPEYEKLFF
NA	TRBV6-4	NA	TRBJ1-1	14	TGTGCCAGCAGTGTTGGGGGCGCAGGGACTGAAGCTTTCTTT	CASSVGGAGTEAFF
NA	TRBV4-1	NA	TRBJ1-5	15	TGCGCCAGCGCTCCGGAGGGGGGAAGAAGTCAGCCCCAGCATTTT	CASAPEGGRSQPQHF
NA	TRBV5-5	NA	TRBJ1-3	14	TGTGCCAGCAGCTTGGGACCCCCAGAGGTCACCATATATTTT	CASSLGPPEVTIYF
NA	TRBV6-5	NA	TRBJ1-5	13	TGTGCCAGCAGTTACGGTCAAAATCAGCCCCAGCATTTT	CASSYGQNQPQHF
TRBD1	TRBV30	NA	TRBJ1-2	16	TGTGCCTGGTCCGGGACAGGGGGCCCTACGACCTATGGCTACACCTTC	CAWSGTGGPTTYGYTF
TRBD2	TRBV15	NA	TRBJ2-3	16	TGTGCCACCAGCTCGGGGCGGGGGAAGAGCACAGATACGCAGTATTTT	CATSSGRGKSTDTQYF
NA	TRBV28	once	TRBJ1-6	15	TGTGCCAGCAGTTTCTTGGAGCCGAAAATACAGGCCCTCCACTTT	CASSFLEPKIQALHF
NA	TRBV7-8	once	TRBJ1-3	14	TGTGCCAGCAGCCCGAGATCCTCTGGAAACACCATATATTTT	CASSPRSSGNTIYF
TRBD2	TRBV28	NA	TRBJ2-1	16	TGTGCCAGCAGTTTATTGGGGAGGACTAGCGGCAATGAGCAGTTCTTC	CASSLLGRTSGNEQFF
TRBD2	TRBV4-2	NA	TRBJ2-1	16	TGTGCCAGCAGCCAAGAGGGGACTAGCGGCCCTTATGAGCAGTTCTTC	CASSQEGTSGPYEQFF
NA	TRBV24-1	once	TRBJ2-1	17	TGTGCCACCAGTGACCCTCGACACGGGGACTCCTACAATGAGCAGTTCTTC	CATSDPRHGDSYNEQFF
NA	TRBV28	once	TRBJ2-7	13	TGTGCCAGCAGCCGGGACGGGGTCGGCGAGCAGTACTTC	CASSRDGVGEQYF
TRBD2	TRBV30	NA	TRBJ2-1	14	TGTGCCTGGAACCGCGGGGGGCTCTACAATGAGCAGTTCTTC	CAWNRGGLYNEQFF
NA	TRBV7-8	once	TRBJ1-5	16	TGTGCCAGCAGCTTAGTTGCGGGGTTAGGCAATCAGCCCCAGCATTTT	CASSLVAGLGNQPQHF
NA	TRBV5-1	NA	TRBJ1-3	15	TGCGCCAGCAGCTTGGATGCAGCCGTAGGAAACACCATATATTTT	CASSLDAAVGNTIYF
TRBD1	TRBV7-2	NA	TRBJ2-7	14	TGTGCCAGCAGCATCTCAGGGGGTCCTGACGAGCAGTACTTC	CASSISGGPDEQYF
TRBD1	TRBV5-1	NA	TRBJ2-3	14	TGCGCCAGTACCCGGGACAGGGGCACAGATACGCAGTATTTT	CASTRDRGTDTQYF
NA	TRBV20-1	NA	TRBJ1-2	15	TGCAGTGCTAGTGGGCAGAACTTTTACGACTATGGCTACACCTTC	CSASGQNFYDYGYTF
TRBD1	TRBV12-5	NA	TRBJ2-3	11	TGTGCTAGTGGTCCTAGGACAGGACAATATTTT	CASGPRTGQYF
NA	TRBV24-1	NA	TRBJ1-5	15	TGTGCCACCAGTGTTCAGGGGATTAGCAATCAGCCCCAGCATTTT	CATSVQGISNQPQHF
NA	TRBV3-1/TRBV3-2	NA	TRBJ1-1	14	TGTGCCAGCAGCCATGCTGACAGGCATACTGAAGCTTTCTTT	CASSHADRHTEAFF
NA	TRBV4-1	NA	TRBJ2-7	15	TGCGCCAGCGCCCCCAGGACCGATAGCTCCTACGAGCAGTACTTC	CASAPRTDSSYEQYF